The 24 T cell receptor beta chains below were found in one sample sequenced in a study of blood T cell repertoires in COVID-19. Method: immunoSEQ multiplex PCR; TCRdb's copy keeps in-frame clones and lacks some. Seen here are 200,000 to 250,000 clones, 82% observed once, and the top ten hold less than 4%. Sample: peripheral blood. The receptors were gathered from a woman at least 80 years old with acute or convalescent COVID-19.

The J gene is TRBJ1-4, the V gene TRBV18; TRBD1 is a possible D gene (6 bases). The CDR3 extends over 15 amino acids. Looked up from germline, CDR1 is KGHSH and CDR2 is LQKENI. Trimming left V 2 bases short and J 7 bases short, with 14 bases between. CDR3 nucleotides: TGTGCCAGCTCACCAAAGGGGGAGCCTGGTGAAAAACTGTTTTTT. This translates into CASSPKGEPGEKLFF.

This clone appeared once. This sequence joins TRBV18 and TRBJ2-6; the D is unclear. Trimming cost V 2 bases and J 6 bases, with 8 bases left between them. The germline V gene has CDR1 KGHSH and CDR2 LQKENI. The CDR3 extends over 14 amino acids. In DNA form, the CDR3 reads TGTGCCAGCTCACCATGGCAGTTGGCCAACGTCCTGACTTTC. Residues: CASSPWQLANVLTF. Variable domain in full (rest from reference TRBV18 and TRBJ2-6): NAGVMQNPRHLVRRRGQEARLRCSPMKGHSHVYWYRQLPEEGLKFMVYLQKENIIDESGMPKERFSAEFPKEGPSILRIQQVVRGDSAAYFCASSPWQLANVLTFGAGSRLTVL.

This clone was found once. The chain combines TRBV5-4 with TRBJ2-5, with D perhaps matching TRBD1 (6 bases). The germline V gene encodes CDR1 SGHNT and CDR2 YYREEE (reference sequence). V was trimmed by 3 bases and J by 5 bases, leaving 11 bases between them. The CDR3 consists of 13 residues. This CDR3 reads CASSSQGQETQYF. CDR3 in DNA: TGTGCCAGCAGCTCACAGGGCCAGGAGACCCAGTACTTC.

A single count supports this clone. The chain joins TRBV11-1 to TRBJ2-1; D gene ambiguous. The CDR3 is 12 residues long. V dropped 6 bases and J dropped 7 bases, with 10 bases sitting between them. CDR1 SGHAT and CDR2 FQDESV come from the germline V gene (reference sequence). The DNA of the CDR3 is TGTGCCAGCAGTCTCGACACAAATGAGCAGTTCTTC. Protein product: CASSLDTNEQFF.

CDR3 in DNA: TGTGCCAGCAAAGCGGCCGGATGGGAGACCCAGTACTTC. It yields the protein CASKAAGWETQYF. The chain couples TRBV5-6 to TRBJ2-5, with D possibly matching TRBD2 (5 bases). The V end was cut by 6 bases, the J end by 5 bases, with 14 bases between. The germline V gene encodes CDR1 SGHDT and CDR2 YYEEEE. The CDR3 covers 13 residues.

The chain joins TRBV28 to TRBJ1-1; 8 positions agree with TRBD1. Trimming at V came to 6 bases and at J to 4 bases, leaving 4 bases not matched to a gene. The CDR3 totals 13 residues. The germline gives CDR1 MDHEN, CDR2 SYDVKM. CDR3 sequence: CASRNTGGTEAFF. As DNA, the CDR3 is TGTGCCAGCAGAAATACAGGGGGCACTGAAGCTTTCTTT. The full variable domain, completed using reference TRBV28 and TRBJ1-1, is DVKVTQSSRYLVKRTGEKVFLECVQDMDHENMFWYRQDPGLGLRLIYFSYDVKMKEKGDIPEGYSVSREKKERFSLILESASTNQTSMYLCASRNTGGTEAFFGQGTRLTVV.

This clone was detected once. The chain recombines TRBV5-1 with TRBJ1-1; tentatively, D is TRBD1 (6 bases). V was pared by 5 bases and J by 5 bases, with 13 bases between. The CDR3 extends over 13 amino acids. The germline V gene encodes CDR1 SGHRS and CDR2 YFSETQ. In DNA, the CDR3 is TGCGCCAGCAGGATGGACAGACAAACTGAAGCTTTCTTT. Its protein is CASRMDRQTEAFF.

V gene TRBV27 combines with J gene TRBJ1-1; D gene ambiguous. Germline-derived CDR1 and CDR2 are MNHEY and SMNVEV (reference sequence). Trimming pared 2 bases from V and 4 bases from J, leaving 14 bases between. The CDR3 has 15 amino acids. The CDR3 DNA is TGTGCCAGCAGTTTAAGACCGTCGGGTTCCACTGAAGCTTTCTTT. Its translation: CASSLRPSGSTEAFF.

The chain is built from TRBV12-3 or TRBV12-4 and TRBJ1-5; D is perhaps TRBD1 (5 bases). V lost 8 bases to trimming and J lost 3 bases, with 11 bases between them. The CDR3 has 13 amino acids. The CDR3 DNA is TGTGCCAGCTCAGGGTCTTACAATCAGCCCCAGCATTTT. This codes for CASSGSYNQPQHF.

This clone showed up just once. The CDR3 protein is CASSLRSNGYTF. In nucleotides, the CDR3 is TGTGCCAGCAGTTTACGGTCAAATGGCTACACCTTC. The V gene is TRBV12-3 or TRBV12-4, the J gene TRBJ1-2; D remains ambiguous. With 2 bases removed from V and 6 bases from J, the gap between germline ends came to 7 bases. The CDR3 runs to 12 residues.

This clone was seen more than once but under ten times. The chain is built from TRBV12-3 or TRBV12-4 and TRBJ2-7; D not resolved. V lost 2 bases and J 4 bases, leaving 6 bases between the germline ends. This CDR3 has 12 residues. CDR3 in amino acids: CASSLFLYEQYF. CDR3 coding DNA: TGTGCCAGCAGTTTATTTCTATACGAGCAGTACTTC.

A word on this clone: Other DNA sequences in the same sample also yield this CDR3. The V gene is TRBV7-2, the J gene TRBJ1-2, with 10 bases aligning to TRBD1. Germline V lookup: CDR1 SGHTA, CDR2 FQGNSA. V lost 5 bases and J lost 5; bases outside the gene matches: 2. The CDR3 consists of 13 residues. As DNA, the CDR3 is TGTGCCAGCAGCGCGGGACAGGGGTATGGCTACACCTTC. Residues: CASSAGQGYGYTF.

CDR3 bases: TGCAGCGTTGAGGGGCAGGGGGAGCTGTTTTTT. Its translation is CSVEGQGELFF. J is TRBJ2-2 and V is TRBV29-1, with D tentatively TRBD1 (5 bases). This CDR3 region has 11 residues. The V end lost 3 bases, the J end lost 8 bases, and 7 bases lay between the germline ends. Germline CDR1 is SQVTM and CDR2 is ANQGSEA.

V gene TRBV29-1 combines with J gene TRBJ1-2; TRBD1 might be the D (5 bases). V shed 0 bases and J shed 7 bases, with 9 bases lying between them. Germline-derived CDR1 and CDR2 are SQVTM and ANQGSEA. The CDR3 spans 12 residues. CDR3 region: CSVEDGTVGYTF. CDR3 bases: TGCAGCGTTGAAGATGGGACTGTTGGCTACACCTTC. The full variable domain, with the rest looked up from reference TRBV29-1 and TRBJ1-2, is SAVISQKPSRDICQRGTSLTIQCQVDSQVTMMFWYRQQPGQSLTLIATANQGSEATYESGFVIDKFPISRPNLTFSTLTVSNMSPEDSSIYLCSVEDGTVGYTFGSGTRLTVV.

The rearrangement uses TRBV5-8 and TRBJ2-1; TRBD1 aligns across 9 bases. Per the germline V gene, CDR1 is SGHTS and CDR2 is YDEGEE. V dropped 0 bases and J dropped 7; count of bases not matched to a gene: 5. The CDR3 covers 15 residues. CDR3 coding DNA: TGTGCCAGCAGCTTGGGACAGGGGGTTTGGAATGAGCAGTTCTTC. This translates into CASSLGQGVWNEQFF.

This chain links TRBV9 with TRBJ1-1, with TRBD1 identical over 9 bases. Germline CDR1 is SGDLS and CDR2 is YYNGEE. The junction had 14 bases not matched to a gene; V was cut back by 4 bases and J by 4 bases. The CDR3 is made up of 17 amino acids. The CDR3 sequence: CASSSSGTGSLGTEAFF. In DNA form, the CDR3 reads TGTGCCAGCAGCTCTTCTGGGACAGGGAGTTTGGGCACTGAAGCTTTCTTT.

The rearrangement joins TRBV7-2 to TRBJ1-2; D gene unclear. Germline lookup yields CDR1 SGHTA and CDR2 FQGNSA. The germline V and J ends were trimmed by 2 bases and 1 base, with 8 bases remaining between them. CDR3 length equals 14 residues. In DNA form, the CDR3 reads TGTGCCAGCAGCTTACAAGGAGTTAACTATGGCTACACCTTC. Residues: CASSLQGVNYGYTF.

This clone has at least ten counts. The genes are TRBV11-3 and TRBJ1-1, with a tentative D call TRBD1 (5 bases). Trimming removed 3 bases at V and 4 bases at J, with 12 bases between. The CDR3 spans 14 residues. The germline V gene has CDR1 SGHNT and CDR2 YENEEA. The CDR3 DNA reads TGTGCCAGCAGCTTGACCCCCGGGGGCACTGAAGCTTTCTTT. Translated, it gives CASSLTPGGTEAFF.

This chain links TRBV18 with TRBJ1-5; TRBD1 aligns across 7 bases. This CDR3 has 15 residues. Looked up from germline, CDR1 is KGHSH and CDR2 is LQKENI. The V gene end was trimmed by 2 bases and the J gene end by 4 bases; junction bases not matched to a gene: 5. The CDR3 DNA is TGTGCCAGCTCACCATCCGGGACAGATAATCAGCCCCAGCATTTT. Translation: CASSPSGTDNQPQHF.

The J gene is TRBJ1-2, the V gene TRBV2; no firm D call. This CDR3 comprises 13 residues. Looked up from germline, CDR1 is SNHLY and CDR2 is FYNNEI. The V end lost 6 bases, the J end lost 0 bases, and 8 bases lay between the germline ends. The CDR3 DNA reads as TGTGCCAGCAGCGTGACAACTAACTATGGCTACACCTTC. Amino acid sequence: CASSVTTNYGYTF.

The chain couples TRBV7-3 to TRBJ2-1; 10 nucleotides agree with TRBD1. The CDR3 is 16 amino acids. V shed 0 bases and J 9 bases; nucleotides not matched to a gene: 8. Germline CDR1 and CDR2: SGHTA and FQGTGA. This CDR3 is CASSLTRGQGSGEQFF. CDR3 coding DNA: TGTGCCAGCAGCTTAACGCGGGGACAGGGGAGCGGTGAGCAGTTCTTC.

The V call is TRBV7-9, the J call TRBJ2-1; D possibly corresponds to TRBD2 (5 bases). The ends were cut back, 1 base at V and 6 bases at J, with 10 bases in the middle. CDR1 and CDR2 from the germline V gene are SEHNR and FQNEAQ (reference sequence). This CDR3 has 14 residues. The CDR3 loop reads CASSLVRGSNEQFF. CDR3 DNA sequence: TGTGCCAGCAGCTTAGTTCGCGGGTCCAATGAGCAGTTCTTC.

The CDR3 DNA follows: TGTGCCAGCAGACTCGCAGGGGTGAATTCACCCCTCCACTTT. Its translation is CASRLAGVNSPLHF. The chain links TRBV2 to TRBJ1-6; tentative D call: TRBD1 (6 bases). Trimming stripped 6 bases from V and 7 bases from J, with 13 bases between. CDR3 length equals 14 residues. CDR1 is SNHLY, CDR2 FYNNEI, per germline.

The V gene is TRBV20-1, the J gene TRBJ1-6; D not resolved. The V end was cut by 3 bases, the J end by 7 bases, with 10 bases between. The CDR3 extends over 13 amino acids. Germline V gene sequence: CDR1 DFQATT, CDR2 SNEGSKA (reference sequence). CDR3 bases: TGCAGTGCTAGTCTCGGTTGGAATTCACCCCTCCACTTT. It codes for CSASLGWNSPLHF.